This T cell receptor (beta chain) is from a study of cytomegalovirus exposure and HLA in healthy donors. Notes on the study in general: In vitro checks showed that a few CMV-associated chains really do target CMV antigens. For most TCR beta V segments, an earlier analysis put the productive rate at about 87% or about 30% of the time. Later analysis suggested most CMV-associated TCR beta chains were HLA-restricted. A later examination showed that TCR association rates differed by HLA locus, with DRB1 most and HLA-C fewest.

With respect to this clone: Its specificity is not known.

With 5 bases clipped from V and 5 bases from J, the junction kept 3 bases outside the gene matches. The CDR3 is 14 amino acids. CDR1 is SQVTM, CDR2 ANQGSEA, per germline. Vbeta (60) and Jbeta (13) primers were used in the PCR. Here immunoSEQ multiplex PCR was the method, and the copy in TCRdb shows in-frame clones only, minus some. The data contain 120,000 or so clones, 70% to 80% of them singletons. The sequence was obtained from a man aged 30 to 39 in good health and CMV-seronegative. Material for sequencing was PBMCs. The chain links TRBV29-1 to TRBJ2-2; 12 bases match TRBD1. Written as DNA, the CDR3 is TGCAGCGTTCTGGGACAGGGGGCGACCGGGGAGCTGTTTTTT. It yields the protein CSVLGQGATGELFF.